This T cell receptor (beta chain) was observed in a study of CD8 T cells in ankylosing spondylitis. The study, taken as a whole, reports: Disease-linked clones reportedly showed significant enrichment in matched ankylosing spondylitis synovial fluid.

One entry per CDR3 protein, called by TCRdb with MiXCR from the 5' RACE reads. The table records 50,000 to 70,000 distinct CDR3 sequences, around 6.4% of them present only once. Trimming cost V 6 bases and J 3 bases, with 11 bases left between them. This CDR3 has 13 residues. Germline CDR1 is MNHNS and CDR2 is SASEGT. Of note for this clonotype: Its specificity is unknown.

The origin of this receptor is a male donor with ankylosing spondylitis. Sequenced sample: synovial fluid, either unsorted or a sorted T cell fraction (not recorded which). This chain connects TRBV6-1 to TRBJ1-1, with D uncertain. The CDR3 region is CASRLVKDTEAFF. DNA for the CDR3: TGTGCCAGCAGGCTGGTGAAGGACACTGAAGCTTTCTTT.